These T cell receptor beta chains were read from a single sample in a study of blood T cells in healthy people across ages. MiXCR, run by TCRdb on the 5' RACE reads, gives a single entry per CDR3 protein. The table includes 1.8 million or so distinct CDR3 sequences, about two fifths detected once. The sequencing sample was made of blood. Receptor source: a human donor in good health. Each CDR3 is given without its conserved first and last residue.

J	V	CDR3
TRBJ2-5	TRBV18	ASSPPLEATQY
TRBJ2-1	TRBV7-9	ASSLVFRGGQF
TRBJ1-2	TRBV7-2	ASSLGRSEGYT
TRBJ2-5	TRBV4-1	ASSQEYQPGTGGASYQETQY
TRBJ1-5	TRBV4-2	ASSQDLGGLPQH
TRBJ2-6	TRBV7-8	ASSPGTGGLRANVLT
TRBJ1-6	TRBV7-2	ASSLVGQGDSPLH
TRBJ2-6	TRBV3-1	ASRQKIGATVLT
TRBJ2-7	TRBV16	ASSSGGRLDYEQY
TRBJ2-3	TRBV7-2	ASSLAVFPDTQY
TRBJ2-6	TRBV4-2	ASSPSMASGANVLT
TRBJ2-1	TRBV4-2	ASSQVDSGGNEQF
TRBJ2-5	TRBV7-9	ASSNHQETQY
TRBJ2-3	TRBV27	ASSLTAGTGADTDTQY
TRBJ1-4	TRBV10-3	AISPGTDEKLF
TRBJ1-5	TRBV20-1	SALKYRDRDSQPQH
TRBJ2-7	TRBV7-2	ASSLARLGNEQY